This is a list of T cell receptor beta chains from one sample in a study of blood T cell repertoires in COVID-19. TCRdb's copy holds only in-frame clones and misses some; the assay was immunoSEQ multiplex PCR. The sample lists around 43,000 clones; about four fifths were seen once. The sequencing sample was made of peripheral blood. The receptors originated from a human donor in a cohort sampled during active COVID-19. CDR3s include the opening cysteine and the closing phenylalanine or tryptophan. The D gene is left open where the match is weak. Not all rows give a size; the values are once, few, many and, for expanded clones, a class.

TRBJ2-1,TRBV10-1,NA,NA,TGCGCCAGCAGCCTGGACAGTTACAATGAGCAGTTCTTC,CASSLDSYNEQFF
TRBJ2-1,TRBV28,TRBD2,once,TGTGCCAGCACCCATGGGACTAGCTTACCCTACAATGAGCAGTTCTTC,CASTHGTSLPYNEQFF
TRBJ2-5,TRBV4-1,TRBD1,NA,TGCGCCAGCAGCCAAGGGGACAGGGGTAAAGAGACCCAGTACTTC,CASSQGDRGKETQYF
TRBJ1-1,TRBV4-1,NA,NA,TGCGCCAGCAGCCAAGGGCCCGGGGAGAACACTGAAGCTTTCTTT,CASSQGPGENTEAFF
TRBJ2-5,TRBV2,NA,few,TGTGCCAGCAGTGAGAAGGGGCCAGAGACCCAGTACTTC,CASSEKGPETQYF
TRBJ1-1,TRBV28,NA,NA,TGTGCCAGCAGTTTATCGAGCACTGAAGCTTTCTTT,CASSLSSTEAFF
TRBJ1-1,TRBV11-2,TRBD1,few,TGTGCCAGCAGCTTAGTGTCCGGGACAGGGGCTTTCTTT,CASSLVSGTGAFF
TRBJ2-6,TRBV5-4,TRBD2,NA,TGTGCCAGCAGCCACTTAGCGGGAGCTCCTGGGGCCAACGTCCTGACTTTC,CASSHLAGAPGANVLTF
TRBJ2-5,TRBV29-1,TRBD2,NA,TGCAGCGTTGTATTCGGGAGGGCCTCCAACCAAGAGACCCAGTACTTC,CSVVFGRASNQETQYF
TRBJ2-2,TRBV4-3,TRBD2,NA,TGCGCCAGCAGCCAAGATTCAATAGCGGGAGGGAGGACCGGGGAGCTGTTTTTT,CASSQDSIAGGRTGELFF
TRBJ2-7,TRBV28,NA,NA,TGTGCCAGCAGTTTTCAGGGAAGGGGTTCCTACGAGCAGTACTTC,CASSFQGRGSYEQYF
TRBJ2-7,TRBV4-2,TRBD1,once,TGTGCCAGCAGCCAAGATACCCAGGGGGACCCATACGAGCAGTACTTC,CASSQDTQGDPYEQYF
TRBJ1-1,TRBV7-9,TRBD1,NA,TGTGCCAGCAGCCGATTCATACAGGGGGAAGCTTTCTTT,CASSRFIQGEAFF
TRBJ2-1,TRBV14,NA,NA,TGTGCCAGCAGCCAAGATCCCAGCGGGCCTTACAATGAGCAGTTCTTC,CASSQDPSGPYNEQFF
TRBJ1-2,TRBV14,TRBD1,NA,TGTGCCAGCAGCTCACAGGGGGCCCGAGGCTACACCTTC,CASSSQGARGYTF
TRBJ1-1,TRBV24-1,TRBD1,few,TGTGCCACCAGAGGGACAGGGGATCCTGAAGCTTTCTTT,CATRGTGDPEAFF
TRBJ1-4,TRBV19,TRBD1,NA,TGTGCCAGTAGTATAGATGGCCCTGGGACAGGGGGAAGAGATGGTGAAAAACTGTTTTTT,CASSIDGPGTGGRDGEKLFF
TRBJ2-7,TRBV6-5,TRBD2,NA,TGTGCCAGCAGTTACTCGGGGACTAGCGGGATCGGGGAGCAGTACTTC,CASSYSGTSGIGEQYF
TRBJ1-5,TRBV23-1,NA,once,TGCGCCAGCAGTCAATCTCTAATCCCCCAGCATTTT,CASSQSLIPQHF
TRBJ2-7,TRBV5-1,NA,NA,TGCGCCAGCAGGCCGGGACTCCTCCTGGCCTACGAGCAGTACTTC,CASRPGLLLAYEQYF
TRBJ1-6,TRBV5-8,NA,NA,TGTGCCAGCAGCGAAGCAGGCTATAATTCACCCCTCCACTTT,CASSEAGYNSPLHF
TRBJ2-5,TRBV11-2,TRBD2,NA,TGTGCCAGCAGCTTGACTAGCGGGCAAGAGACCCAGTACTTC,CASSLTSGQETQYF
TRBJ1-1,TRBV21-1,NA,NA,TGTGCCAGCAGCAAGGGGACAGCCTTTAAACCGATGAACACTGAAGCTTTCTTT,CASSKGTAFKPMNTEAFF
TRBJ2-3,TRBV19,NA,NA,TGTGCCAGTAGTATTGCCGGTACGCAGTATTTT,CASSIAGTQYF
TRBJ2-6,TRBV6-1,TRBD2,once,TGTGCCAGCACTGACCGGGACGGGGGGTCTGGGGCCAACGTCCTGACTTTC,CASTDRDGGSGANVLTF
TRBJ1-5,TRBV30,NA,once,TGTGCCTGGAGTGGAGGGGGAGGGATCCCCTTGCATTTT,CAWSGGGGIPLHF
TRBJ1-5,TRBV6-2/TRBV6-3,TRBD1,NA,TGTGCCAGCAGTTACTCGGTGGGGACAGGGGTAAATAGCAATCAGCCCCAGCATTTT,CASSYSVGTGVNSNQPQHF
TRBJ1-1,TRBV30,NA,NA,TGTGCCTGGAATCATGGGGAGGACACTGAAGCTTTCTTT,CAWNHGEDTEAFF
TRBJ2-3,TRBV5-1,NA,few,TGCGCCAGCAGCTTGGCCGGGGCAGATACGCAGTATTTT,CASSLAGADTQYF
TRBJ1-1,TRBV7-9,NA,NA,TGTGCCAGCAGCTTAGTTACAGAAGCTTTCTTT,CASSLVTEAFF
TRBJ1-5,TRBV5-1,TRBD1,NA,TGCGCCAGCAGCTTGAGCGACAGGGATGCTCAGCCCCAGCATTTT,CASSLSDRDAQPQHF
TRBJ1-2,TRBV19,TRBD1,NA,TGTGCCAGTAGCCCCCGGGACAGGGGCGAGGGTGGCTACACCTTC,CASSPRDRGEGGYTF
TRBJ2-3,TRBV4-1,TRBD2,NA,TGCGCCAGCAGCCAAGACCCTTCTCGAGCGGGAGGAGATACGCAGTATTTT,CASSQDPSRAGGDTQYF
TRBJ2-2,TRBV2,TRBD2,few,TGTGCCAGCAGTGGTCTAGCGGGAGGGCCGGGAGCCGGGGAGCTGTTTTTT,CASSGLAGGPGAGELFF
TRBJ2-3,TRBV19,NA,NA,TGTGCCAGTAGTATAGCTACAGATACGCAGTATTTT,CASSIATDTQYF
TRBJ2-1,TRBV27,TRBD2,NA,TGTGCCAGCAGTCTACTAGCGGGAGGATACAATGAGCAGTTCTTC,CASSLLAGGYNEQFF
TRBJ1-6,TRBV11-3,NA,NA,TGTGCCAGCAGCTCGCGGGGGGGCCTTAATTCACCCCTCCACTTT,CASSSRGGLNSPLHF
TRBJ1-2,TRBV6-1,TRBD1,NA,TGTGCCAGCAGTGAAGCGGGGACAGGGGGGGATAGTTATGGCTACACCTTC,CASSEAGTGGDSYGYTF
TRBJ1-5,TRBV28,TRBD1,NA,TGTGCCAGCAGTTTAACGACAGGGTGGGATCAGCCCCAGCATTTT,CASSLTTGWDQPQHF
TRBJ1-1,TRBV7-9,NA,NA,TGTGCCAGCAGCTTACTAGTGAACACTGAAGCTTTCTTT,CASSLLVNTEAFF
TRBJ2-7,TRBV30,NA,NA,TGTGCCTTCAACCAGGGAGGCCTTTCCTACGAGCAGTACTTC,CAFNQGGLSYEQYF
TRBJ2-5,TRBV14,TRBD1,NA,TGTGCCAGCAGCACTCGGACAGGCTGGGAGACCCAGTACTTC,CASSTRTGWETQYF
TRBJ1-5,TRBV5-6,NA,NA,TGTGCCAGCAGCTTGGCGGGACAAGTCAATCAGCCCCAGCATTTT,CASSLAGQVNQPQHF
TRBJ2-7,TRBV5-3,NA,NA,TGTGCCAGAAGCTTGCTCAGGGGTGCCTCCTACGAGCAGTACTTC,CARSLLRGASYEQYF
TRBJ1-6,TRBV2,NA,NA,TGTGCCAGCAGCGAAATACGGGGGGATAATTCACCCCTCCACTTT,CASSEIRGDNSPLHF
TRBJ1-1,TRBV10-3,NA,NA,TGTGCCATCAGTGAAGGACACAAGAACACTGAAGCTTTCTTT,CAISEGHKNTEAFF
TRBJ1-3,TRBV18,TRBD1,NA,TGTGCCAGCTCACTGGACAGGGGGCAAGGAAACACCATATATTTT,CASSLDRGQGNTIYF
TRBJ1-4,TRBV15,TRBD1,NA,TGTGCCACCAGCAGGGACAGGGGAAATGAAAAACTGTTTTTT,CATSRDRGNEKLFF
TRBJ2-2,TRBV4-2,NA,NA,TGTGCCAGCAGCCAAGTAATTCCGAACACCGGGGAGCTGTTTTTT,CASSQVIPNTGELFF
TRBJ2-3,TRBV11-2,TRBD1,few,TGTGCCAGCAGCTTCGGGACAGGGTTCACAGATACGCAGTATTTT,CASSFGTGFTDTQYF
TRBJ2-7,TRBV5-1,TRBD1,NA,TGCGCCAGCAGCGCCCGACAGGGTACGTACTACGAGCAGTACTTC,CASSARQGTYYEQYF